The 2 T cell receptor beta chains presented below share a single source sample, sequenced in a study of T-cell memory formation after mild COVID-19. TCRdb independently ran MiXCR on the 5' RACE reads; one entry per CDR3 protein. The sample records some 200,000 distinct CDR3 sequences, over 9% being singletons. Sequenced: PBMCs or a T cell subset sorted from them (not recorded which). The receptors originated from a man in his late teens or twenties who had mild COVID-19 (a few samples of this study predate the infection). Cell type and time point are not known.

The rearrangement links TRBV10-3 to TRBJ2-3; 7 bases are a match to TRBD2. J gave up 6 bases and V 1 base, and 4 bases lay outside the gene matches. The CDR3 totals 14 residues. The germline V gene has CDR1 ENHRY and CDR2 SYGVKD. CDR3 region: CAISEFREGDTQYF. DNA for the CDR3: TGTGCCATCAGTGAGTTCAGGGAGGGGGATACGCAGTATTTT.

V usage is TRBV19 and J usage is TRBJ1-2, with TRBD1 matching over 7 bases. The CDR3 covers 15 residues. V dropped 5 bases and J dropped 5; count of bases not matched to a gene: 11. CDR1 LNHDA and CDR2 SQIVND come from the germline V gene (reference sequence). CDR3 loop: CASSAPGQTPYGYTF. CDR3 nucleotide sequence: TGTGCCAGTAGTGCCCCGGGACAGACCCCTTATGGCTACACCTTC.